This TCR beta chain was obtained from a study of T cells in localized non-small cell lung cancer. Clones were sequenced by immunoSEQ multiplex PCR, and TCRdb holds only the in-frame ones, with some missing. The sample consists of more than 100,000 clones, around 90% of them appearing once. This clone was detected once. No antigen is known for it. With 9 bases removed from V and 4 bases from J, the gap between germline ends came to 20 bases. Germline V gene sequence: CDR1 MDHEN, CDR2 SYDVKM. CDR3 length: 15 amino acids. Study results and limitations: Uninvolved nearby lung showed the greatest T cell clonality, exceeding that found in tumor. Higher blood T cell density tracked longer overall survival.

The sequence came from a female donor over 55 with stage I lung adenocarcinoma. V gene TRBV28 combines with J gene TRBJ2-3, with a possible D match to TRBD1 (6 bases). The sample was peripheral blood, taken before any cancer treatment. The CDR3 bases are TGTGCCAGTTCCCTCCCAGGGGATGTGGCAGATACGCAGTATTTT. Translated: CASSLPGDVADTQYF.